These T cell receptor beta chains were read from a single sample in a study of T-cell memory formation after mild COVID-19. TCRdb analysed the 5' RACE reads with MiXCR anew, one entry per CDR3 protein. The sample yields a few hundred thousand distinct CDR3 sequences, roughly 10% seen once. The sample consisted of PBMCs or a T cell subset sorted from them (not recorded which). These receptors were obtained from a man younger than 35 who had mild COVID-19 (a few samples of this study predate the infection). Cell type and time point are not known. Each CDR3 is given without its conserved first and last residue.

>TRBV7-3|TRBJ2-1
ASSTATSLEQF
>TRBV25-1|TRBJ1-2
ASSEFNGYT
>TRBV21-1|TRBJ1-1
ASSGGGTENTEAF
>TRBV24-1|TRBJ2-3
ATSATTDTQY
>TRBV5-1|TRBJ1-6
ASSPGTGSSPLH
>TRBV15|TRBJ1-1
ATSGLGRGTEAF
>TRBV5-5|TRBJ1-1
ASQVGPGRMSAAF
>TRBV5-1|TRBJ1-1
ASSLADGLNTDAF
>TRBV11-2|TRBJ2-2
ASSSLAGANTGELF
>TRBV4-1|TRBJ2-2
ASSPSVTGELF
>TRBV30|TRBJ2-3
AWSDQGVPQY
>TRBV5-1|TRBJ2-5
ASSLAPGQQETQY
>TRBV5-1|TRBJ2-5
ASSLSLEETQY
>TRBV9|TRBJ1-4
ASSVTGGGSNEKLF
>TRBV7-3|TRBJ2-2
ASSFRDRGAWDGELF
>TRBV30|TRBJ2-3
AWTRGLTDTQY
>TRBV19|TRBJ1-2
ASSIWQGAQGYT
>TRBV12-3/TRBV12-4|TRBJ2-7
ASSWRIGEQY